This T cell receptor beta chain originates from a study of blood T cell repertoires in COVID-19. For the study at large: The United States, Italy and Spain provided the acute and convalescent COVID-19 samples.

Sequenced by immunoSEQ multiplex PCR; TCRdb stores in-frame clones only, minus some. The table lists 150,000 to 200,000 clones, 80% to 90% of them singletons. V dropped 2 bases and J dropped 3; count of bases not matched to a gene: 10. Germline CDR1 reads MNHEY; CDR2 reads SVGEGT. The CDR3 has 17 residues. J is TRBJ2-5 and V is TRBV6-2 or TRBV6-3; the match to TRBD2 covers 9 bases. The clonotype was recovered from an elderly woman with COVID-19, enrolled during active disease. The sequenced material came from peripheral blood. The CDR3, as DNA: TGTGCCAGCAGTTACGGGCTAGCGGGAAGAACCAAAGAGACCCAGTACTTC. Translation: CASSYGLAGRTKETQYF.